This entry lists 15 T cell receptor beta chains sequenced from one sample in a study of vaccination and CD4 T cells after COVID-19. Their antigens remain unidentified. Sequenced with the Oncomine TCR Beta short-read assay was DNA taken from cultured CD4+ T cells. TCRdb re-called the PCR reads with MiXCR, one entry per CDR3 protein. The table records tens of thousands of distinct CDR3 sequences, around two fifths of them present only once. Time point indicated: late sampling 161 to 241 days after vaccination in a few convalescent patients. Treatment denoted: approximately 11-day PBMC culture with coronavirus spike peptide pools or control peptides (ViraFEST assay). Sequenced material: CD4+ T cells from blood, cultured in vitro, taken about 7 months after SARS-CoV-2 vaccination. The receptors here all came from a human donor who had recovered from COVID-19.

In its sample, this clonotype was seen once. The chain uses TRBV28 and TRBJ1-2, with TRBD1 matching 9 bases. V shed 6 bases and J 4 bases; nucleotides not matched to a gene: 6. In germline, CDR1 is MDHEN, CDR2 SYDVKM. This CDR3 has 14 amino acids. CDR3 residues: CASRTGGRVYGYTF. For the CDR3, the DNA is TGTGCCAGCAGGACAGGGGGAAGAGTCTATGGCTACACCTTC.

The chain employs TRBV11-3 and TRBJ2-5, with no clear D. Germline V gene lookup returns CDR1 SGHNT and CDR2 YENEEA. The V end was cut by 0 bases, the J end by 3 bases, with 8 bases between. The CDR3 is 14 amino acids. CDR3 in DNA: TGTGCCAGCAGCTTAGAGGATTGGAAAGAGACCCAGTACTTC. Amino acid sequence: CASSLEDWKETQYF.

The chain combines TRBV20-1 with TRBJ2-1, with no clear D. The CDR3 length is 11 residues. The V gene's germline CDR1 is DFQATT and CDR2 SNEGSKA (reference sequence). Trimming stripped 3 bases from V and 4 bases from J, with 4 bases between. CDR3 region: CSASRYNEQFF. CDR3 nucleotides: TGCAGTGCTAGCCGATACAATGAGCAGTTCTTC.

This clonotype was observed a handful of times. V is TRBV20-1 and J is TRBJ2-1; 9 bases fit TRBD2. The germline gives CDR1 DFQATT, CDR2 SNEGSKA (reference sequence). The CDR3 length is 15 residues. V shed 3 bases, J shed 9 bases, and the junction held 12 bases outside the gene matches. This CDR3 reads CSASSERGAPSEQFF. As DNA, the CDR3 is TGCAGTGCTAGCTCCGAGCGGGGGGCCCCTAGTGAGCAGTTCTTC.

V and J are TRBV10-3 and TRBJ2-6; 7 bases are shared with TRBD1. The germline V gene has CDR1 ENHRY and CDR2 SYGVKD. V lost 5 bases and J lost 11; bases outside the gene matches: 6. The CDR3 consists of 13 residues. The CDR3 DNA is TGTGCCATCAGTCGAGACAGGGCGCACGTCCTGACTTTC. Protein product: CAISRDRAHVLTF.

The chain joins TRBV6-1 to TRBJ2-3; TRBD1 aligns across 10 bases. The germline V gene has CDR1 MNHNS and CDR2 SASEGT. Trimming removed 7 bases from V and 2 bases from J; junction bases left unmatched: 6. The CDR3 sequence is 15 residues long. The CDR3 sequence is CASNRQGAFTDTQYF. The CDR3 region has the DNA TGTGCCAGCAACCGACAGGGGGCTTTCACAGATACGCAGTATTTT.

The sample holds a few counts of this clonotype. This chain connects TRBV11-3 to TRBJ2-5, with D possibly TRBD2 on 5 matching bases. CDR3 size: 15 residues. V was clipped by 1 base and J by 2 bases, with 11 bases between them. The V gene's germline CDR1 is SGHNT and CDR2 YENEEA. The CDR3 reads CASSLGSGSQETQYF. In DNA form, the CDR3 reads TGTGCCAGCAGCTTAGGGAGCGGATCACAAGAGACCCAGTACTTC.

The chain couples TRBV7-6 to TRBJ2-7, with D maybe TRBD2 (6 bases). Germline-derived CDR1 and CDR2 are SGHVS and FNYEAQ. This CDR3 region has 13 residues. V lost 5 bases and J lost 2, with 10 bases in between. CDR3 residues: CASSRDSAYEQYF. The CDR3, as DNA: TGTGCCAGCAGCAGGGACTCCGCCTACGAGCAGTACTTC. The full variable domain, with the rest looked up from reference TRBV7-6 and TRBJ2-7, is GAGVSQSPRYKVTKRGQDVALRCDPISGHVSLYWYRQALGQGPEFLTYFNYEAQQDKSGLPNDRFSAERPEGSISTLTIQRTEQRDSAMYRCASSRDSAYEQYFGPGTRLTVT.

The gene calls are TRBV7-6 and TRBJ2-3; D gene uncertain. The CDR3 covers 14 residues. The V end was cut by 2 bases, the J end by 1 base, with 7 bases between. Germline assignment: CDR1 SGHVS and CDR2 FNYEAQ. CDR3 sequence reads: CASSLSGRTDTQYF. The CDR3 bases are TGTGCCAGCAGCTTATCGGGCCGCACAGATACGCAGTATTTT. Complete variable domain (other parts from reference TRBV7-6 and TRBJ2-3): GAGVSQSPRYKVTKRGQDVALRCDPISGHVSLYWYRQALGQGPEFLTYFNYEAQQDKSGLPNDRFSAERPEGSISTLTIQRTEQRDSAMYRCASSLSGRTDTQYFGPGTRLTVL.

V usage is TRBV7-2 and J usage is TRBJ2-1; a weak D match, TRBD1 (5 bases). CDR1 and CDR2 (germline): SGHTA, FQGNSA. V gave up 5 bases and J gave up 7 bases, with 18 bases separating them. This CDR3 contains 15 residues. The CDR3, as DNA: TGTGCCAGCAGCCCCCAGGGTTTTCTCGGGAATGAGCAGTTCTTC. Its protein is CASSPQGFLGNEQFF.

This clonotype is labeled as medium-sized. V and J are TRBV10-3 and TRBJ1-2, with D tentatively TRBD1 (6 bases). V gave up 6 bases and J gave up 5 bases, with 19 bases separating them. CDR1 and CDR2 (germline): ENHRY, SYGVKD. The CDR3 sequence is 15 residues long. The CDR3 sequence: CAIRDGGLGGYGYTF. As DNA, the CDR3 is TGTGCCATCAGGGATGGGGGCCTAGGGGGATATGGCTACACCTTC.

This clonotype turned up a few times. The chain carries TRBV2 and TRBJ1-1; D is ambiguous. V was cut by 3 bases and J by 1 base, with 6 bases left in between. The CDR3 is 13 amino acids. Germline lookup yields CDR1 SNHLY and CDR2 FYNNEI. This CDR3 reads CASSEGWNTEAFF. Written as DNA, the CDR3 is TGTGCCAGCAGTGAGGGGTGGAACACTGAAGCTTTCTTT.

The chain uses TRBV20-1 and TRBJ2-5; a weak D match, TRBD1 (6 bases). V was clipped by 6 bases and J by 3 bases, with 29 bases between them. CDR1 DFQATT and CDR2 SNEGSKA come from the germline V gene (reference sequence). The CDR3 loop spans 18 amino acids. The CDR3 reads CSAVNPLGSGTREETQYF. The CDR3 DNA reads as TGCAGTGCCGTTAATCCACTGGGTTCCGGGACACGGGAAGAGACCCAGTACTTC.

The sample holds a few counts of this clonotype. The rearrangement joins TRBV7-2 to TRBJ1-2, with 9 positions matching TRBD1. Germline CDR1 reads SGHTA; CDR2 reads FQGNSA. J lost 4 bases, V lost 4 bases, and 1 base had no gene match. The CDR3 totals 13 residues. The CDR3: CASSSGQGYGYTF. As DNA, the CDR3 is TGTGCCAGCAGCTCGGGACAGGGCTATGGCTACACCTTC.

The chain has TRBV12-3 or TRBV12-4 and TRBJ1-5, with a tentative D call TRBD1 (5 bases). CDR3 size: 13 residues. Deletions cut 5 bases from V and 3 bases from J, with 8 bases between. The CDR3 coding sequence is TGTGCCAGCAGTGGGGACGCCAATCAGCCCCAGCATTTT. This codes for CASSGDANQPQHF.